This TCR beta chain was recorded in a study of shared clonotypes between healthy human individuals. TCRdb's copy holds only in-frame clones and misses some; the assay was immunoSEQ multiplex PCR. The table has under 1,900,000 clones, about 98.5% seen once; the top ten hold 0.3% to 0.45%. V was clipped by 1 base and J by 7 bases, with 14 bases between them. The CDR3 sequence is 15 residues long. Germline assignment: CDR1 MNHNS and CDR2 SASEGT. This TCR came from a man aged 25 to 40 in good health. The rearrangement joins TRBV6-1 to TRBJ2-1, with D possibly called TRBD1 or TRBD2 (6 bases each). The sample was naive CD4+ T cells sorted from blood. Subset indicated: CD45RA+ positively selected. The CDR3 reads CASSEVGGLLNEQFF. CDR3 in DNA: TGTGCCAGCAGTGAAGTAGGGGGACTCCTGAATGAGCAGTTCTTC.